This T cell receptor (beta chain) was retrieved from a study of T cell repertoires in cytomegalovirus infection (dated by TCRdb to the late 2010s). Describing the broader study: Donor HLA type was relevant to the analysis, as public TCR beta signatures indicated carriage of CMV infection together with the matching HLA type. Summary of the overall study and its limitations: Cumulative frequency of public TCR beta family members discriminated carriers of CMV infection plus the relevant HLA type in this cohort and an independent roughly 340-donor cohort. In the ex vivo response, HLA-C-restricted CMV-specific TCR beta clonotypes were dominant, and in two of eight donors the single most frequent clonotype came from this HLA-C-restricted group.

The germline V gene provides CDR1 SGHTA and CDR2 FQGNSA. The junction carries 11 bases between V and J, which are trimmed by 2 bases and 3 bases respectively. Spanning cysteine to phenylalanine, the CDR3 consists of 15 amino acids. Of all the DNA, just the CDR3 is kept, 45 bases in frame from base 1. Sequencer: Illumina HiSeq 1500. TCRdb ran its own pipeline on the public reads, namely fastp trimming at Q25 and MiXCR clone calling, and kept in-frame beta chains. Identical CDR3 proteins give one entry, which carries the most common genes and DNA. This sample holds fewer than 300,000 distinct CDR3 sequences; over 20% were observed only once. Approximately 15% of the sample belongs to the ten largest clones. This clonotype has ten or more counts. Its target antigen remains unknown. No base quality values were provided; no much bigger clone lies one nucleotide off.

The sequencing sample was made of PBMCs. The rearrangement combines TRBV7-2 with TRBJ2-1; a tentative D call is TRBD2 (7 bases match). The source is a human donor in good health (CMV status not recorded). Some clones in this sample may be carry-over from other donors' samples. The sequence in DNA is TGTGCCAGCAGCTTACTAGCGGACAGCTACAATGAGCAGTTCTTC. It codes for CASSLLADSYNEQFF.